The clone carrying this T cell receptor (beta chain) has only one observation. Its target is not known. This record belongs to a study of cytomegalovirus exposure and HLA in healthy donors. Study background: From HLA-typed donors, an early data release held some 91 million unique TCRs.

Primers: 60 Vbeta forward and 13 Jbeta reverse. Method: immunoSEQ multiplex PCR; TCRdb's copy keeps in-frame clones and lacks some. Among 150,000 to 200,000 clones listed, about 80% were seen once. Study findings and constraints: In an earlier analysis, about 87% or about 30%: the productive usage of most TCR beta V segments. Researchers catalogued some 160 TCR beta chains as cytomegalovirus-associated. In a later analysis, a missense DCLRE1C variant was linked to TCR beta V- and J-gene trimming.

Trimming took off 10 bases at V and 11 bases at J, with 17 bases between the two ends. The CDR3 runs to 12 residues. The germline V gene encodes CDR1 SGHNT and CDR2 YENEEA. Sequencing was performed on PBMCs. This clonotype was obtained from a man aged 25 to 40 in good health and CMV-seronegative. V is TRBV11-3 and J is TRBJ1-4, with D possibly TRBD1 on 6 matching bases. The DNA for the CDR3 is TGTGCCAAAGGGGGGGCGACGGGGAAACTGTTTTTT. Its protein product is CAKGGATGKLFF.